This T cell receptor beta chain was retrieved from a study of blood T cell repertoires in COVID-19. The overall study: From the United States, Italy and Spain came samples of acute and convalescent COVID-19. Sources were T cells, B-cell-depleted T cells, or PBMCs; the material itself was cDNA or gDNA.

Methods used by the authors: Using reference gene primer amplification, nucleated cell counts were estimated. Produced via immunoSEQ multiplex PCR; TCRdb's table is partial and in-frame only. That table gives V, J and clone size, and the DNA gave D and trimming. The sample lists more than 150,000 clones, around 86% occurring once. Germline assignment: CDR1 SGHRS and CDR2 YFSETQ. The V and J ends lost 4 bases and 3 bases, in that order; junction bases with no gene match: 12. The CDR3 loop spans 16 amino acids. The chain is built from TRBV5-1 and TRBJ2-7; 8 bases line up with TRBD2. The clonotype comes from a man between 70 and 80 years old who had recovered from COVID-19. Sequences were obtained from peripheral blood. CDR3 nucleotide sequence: TGCGCCAGCAGCCTCCAGGGGACTAGTGCCGTCTACGAGCAGTACTTC. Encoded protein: CASSLQGTSAVYEQYF.